This TCR beta chain stems from a study of shared clonotypes between healthy human individuals. The run depth of the assay was deep. Authors' methods: Sequence data from immunoSEQ were junction-only and lacked quality scores; consequently, filtering differed. Repertoires were generated with immunoSEQ multiplex PCR, while TCRdb's copy carries only in-frame clones and drops some. Clone size and the V and J calls come from that table; the DNA yielded D and trimming. The sample yields over a million clones, 98% to 99% seen once. Investigators divided CD4+ cells into CD45RA+ naive and CD45RA-negative memory subsets. This clone was seen a single time. CDR1 and CDR2 from the germline V gene are SEHNR and FQNEAQ (reference sequence). The CDR3 totals 12 residues. V was trimmed by 1 base and J by 8 bases, leaving 9 bases between them.

The specimen sequenced was naive CD4+ T cells sorted from blood. Subset of the sample: CD45RA+ positively selected. This clonotype was sampled from a man aged 30 to 45 in good health. The chain combines TRBV7-9 with TRBJ2-7; D not resolved. The CDR3 sequence: CASSLVPYQQYF. CDR3 nucleotides: TGTGCCAGCAGCTTAGTACCTTATCAGCAGTACTTC. Full variable domain (rest looked up from reference TRBV7-9 and TRBJ2-7): DTGVSQNPRHKITKRGQNVTFRCDPISEHNRLYWYRQTLGQGPEFLTYFQNEAQLEKSRLLSDRFSAERPKGSFSTLEIQRTEQGDSAMYLCASSLVPYQQYFGPGTRLTVT.